Listed below are T cell receptor beta chains from one sample, sequenced in a study of T cell responses to AZD1222 COVID-19 vaccine. Using immunoSEQ multiplex PCR, the repertoire was profiled, and TCRdb retains in-frame clones only, with some absent. Of fewer than 200,000 clones listed, approximately 90% are singletons. The material sequenced was peripheral blood, taken 28 days after the second AZD1222 dose. These receptors were collected from an adult who received the AZD1222 COVID-19 vaccine. The CDR3 runs from the conserved cysteine through the conserved F or W. The order of the fields is V gene, J gene, clone size, D gene, CDR3 protein, CDR3 DNA. The D gene is left open where the match is weak. A row's size may be missing; if present it is once, few, many or a size class.

TRBV27	TRBJ2-3	-	TRBD2	CASSLRLATTDTQYF	TGTGCCAGCAGCTTGCGACTAGCGACTACAGATACGCAGTATTTT
TRBV6-5	TRBJ2-2	-	TRBD2	CASRGGFSGTQELFF	TGTGCCAGCAGGGGAGGATTTAGCGGGACTCAAGAGCTGTTTTTT
TRBV5-4	TRBJ1-2	-	-	CASSQPGTQASYTF	TGTGCCAGCTCTCAACCGGGGACCCAAGCGAGCTACACCTTC
TRBV6-5	TRBJ1-1	-	TRBD1	CASRGQGAGDTEAFF	TGTGCCAGCAGAGGACAGGGGGCCGGGGACACTGAAGCTTTCTTT
TRBV10-2	TRBJ2-1	-	TRBD2	CASTRLAGSYNEQFF	TGCGCCAGCACACGACTAGCGGGCTCCTACAATGAGCAGTTCTTC
TRBV2	TRBJ1-5	-	-	CASSTDSIGTQPQHF	TGTGCCAGCAGTACCGACTCGATTGGGACTCAGCCCCAGCATTTT
TRBV10-1	TRBJ2-1	-	-	CASSEDKWDEQFF	TGCGCCAGCAGTGAAGACAAGTGGGATGAGCAGTTCTTC
TRBV6-6	TRBJ2-2	-	TRBD1	CATGGQGHTGELFF	TGTGCCACTGGGGGACAGGGACACACCGGGGAGCTGTTTTTT
TRBV20-1	TRBJ2-2	-	-	CSATRFGELFF	TGCAGTGCAACTAGGTTTGGGGAGCTGTTTTTT
TRBV10-2	TRBJ2-2	-	-	CASSWTRVQAGELFF	TGCGCCAGCAGTTGGACACGGGTTCAGGCCGGGGAGCTGTTTTTT
TRBV19	TRBJ2-1	-	TRBD2	CASSSLSGSSNNEQFF	TGTGCCAGTAGTAGCCTTAGCGGGAGTTCCAACAATGAGCAGTTCTTC
TRBV3-1/TRBV3-2	TRBJ2-5	-	TRBD2	CASSQILAGGFETQYF	TGTGCCAGCAGCCAAATACTAGCGGGGGGGTTTGAGACCCAGTACTTC
TRBV5-1	TRBJ1-1	-	TRBD1	CASKTGTGGYVQTFAEAFF	TGCGCCAGCAAAACCGGGACAGGGGGTTATGTACAGACATTTGCTGAAGCTTTCTTT
TRBV21-1	TRBJ1-1	-	-	CASSKACGVQAMNTEAFF	TGTGCCAGCAGCAAAGCCTGCGGAGTTCAGGCCATGAACACTGAAGCTTTCTTT
TRBV30	TRBJ1-5	once	-	CAWSMPGGRVPQHF	TGTGCCTGGAGTATGCCCGGGGGTAGGGTGCCCCAGCATTTT
TRBV7-2	TRBJ1-2	-	-	CASSLVLGRLDAF	TGTGCCAGCAGCTTAGTCCTTGGACGCTTAGACGCCTTC
TRBV9	TRBJ1-5	-	TRBD1	CASSLGTGVDQPQHF	TGTGCCAGCAGCCTGGGGACAGGGGTAGATCAGCCCCAGCATTTT
TRBV27	TRBJ1-6	-	-	CASSFSGPLGNSPLHF	TGTGCCAGCAGTTTCTCCGGCCCTCTAGGCAATTCACCCCTCCACTTT
TRBV21-1	TRBJ1-2	-	-	CASSRGDFYGYTF	TGTGCCAGCAGCAGGGGAGACTTCTATGGCTACACCTTC
TRBV3-1/TRBV3-2	TRBJ1-1	-	TRBD1	CASSQQGAGTEAFF	TGTGCCAGCAGCCAGCAGGGGGCCGGAACTGAAGCTTTCTTT
TRBV29-1	TRBJ1-1	-	-	CSVVKDLNTEAFF	TGCAGCGTGGTTAAGGATTTGAACACTGAAGCTTTCTTT
TRBV11-1	TRBJ1-2	-	-	CASSLERTDRFSGYTF	TGTGCCAGCAGCTTAGAACGGACCGACAGGTTCTCTGGCTACACCTTC
TRBV6-5	TRBJ2-4	-	TRBD2	CASRSPGGNIQYF	TGTGCCAGCCGCTCTCCGGGGGGAAACATTCAGTACTTC
TRBV7-9	TRBJ1-5	-	-	CASSLTSGNQPQHF	TGTGCCAGCAGCTTAACGAGTGGCAATCAGCCCCAGCATTTT
TRBV2	TRBJ1-5	-	-	CASSEGVGRDNQPQHF	TGTGCCAGCAGTGAAGGGGTTGGACGCGACAATCAGCCCCAGCATTTT
TRBV5-4	TRBJ2-2	-	TRBD2	CASSLSVAGDVGELFF	TGTGCCAGCAGCTTGTCGGTAGCGGGAGATGTGGGGGAGCTGTTTTTT
TRBV25-1	TRBJ2-5	-	TRBD2	CASSELYGGAAETQYF	TGTGCCAGCAGTGAATTATACGGGGGGGCGGCGGAGACCCAGTACTTC
TRBV7-8	TRBJ1-6	-	TRBD1	CASSSQTGFRSPLHF	TGTGCCAGCAGCTCACAGACAGGGTTTAGGTCACCCCTCCACTTT